The entry below gives a single T cell receptor (beta chain) sequence along with its context. This sample is drawn from a study of identical twins. TCRdb re-analysed the 5' RACE reads in MiXCR, keeping a single row per CDR3 protein. The sample consists of 700,000 or so distinct CDR3 sequences, approximately 22% of them appearing once. The same data also contributed to another study, on T cells expressing NK-cell markers. As that report states: Just one sequenced donor of eight was HCMV-seronegative, while seven were seropositive.

The clonotype comes from a woman under 30 in good health. Material for sequencing was PBMCs.

For the CDR3, the DNA is TGTGCCAGCAGTCCCTTTCCCCAAACAGGGACCTATGGCTACACCTTC. Its translation is CASSPFPQTGTYGYTF. The rearrangement joins TRBV6-1 to TRBJ1-2; D might be TRBD1 (6 bases). Trimming left V 5 bases short and J 4 bases short, with 20 bases between. CDR1 and CDR2 (germline): MNHNS, SASEGT. This CDR3 region has 16 residues.